The present TCR beta chain was sequenced within a study of shared clonotypes between healthy human individuals. About the study: A couple of female and three male donors aged 18 to 49 were enrolled. Findings of the study overall: Represented diversity, genetic and exposure-history alike, was limited by few donors. Naive CD4 clonotype sharing across several donors was 4% to 5%.

Clones were read by immunoSEQ multiplex PCR, and TCRdb kept only the in-frame ones, dropping some. The data show 2 million to 3 million clones, around nine tenths seen once. The ends were cut back, 2 bases at V and 2 bases at J, with 16 bases in the middle. This CDR3 contains 17 residues. CDR1 is MNHNS, CDR2 SASEGT, per germline. A note on this clone: No antigen is known for it.

The chain combines TRBV6-1 with TRBJ1-5; weak D call: TRBD1 (6 bases). This TCR derives from a man between 18 and 29 years old in good health. The sequencing sample was made of naive CD4+ T cells sorted from blood. The subset denotes: CD45RA+ positively selected. The CDR3 DNA reads as TGTGCCAGCAGTGAAATGGGCACACAGGGTGGCAATCAGCCCCAGCATTTT. Amino acids: CASSEMGTQGGNQPQHF.